This T cell receptor beta chain appears in the sequencing data of a study of control samples from healthy donors and cancer patients. Trimming at V came to 0 bases and at J to 4 bases, leaving 25 bases not matched to a gene. The CDR3 consists of 23 residues. Sequenced by immunoSEQ multiplex PCR; TCRdb stores in-frame clones only, minus some. The sample lists under 55,000 clones, 91% seen once, with 22% in the top ten. Material for sequencing was PBMCs. The sequence was collected from a woman in her thirties or forties with head and neck cancer. The genes are TRBV5-3 and TRBJ1-6; the match to TRBD1 covers 7 bases. TRBV5-3 belongs to the ORF category, with a function that is uncertain. CDR3 loop: CARSLARDGQGGDSPYYNSPLHF. The CDR3 nucleotides are TGTGCCAGAAGCTTGGCTCGGGACGGTCAGGGGGGGGATTCCCCCTATTATAATTCACCCCTCCACTTT.